Below are 17 T cell receptor beta chains sequenced from a single sample in a study of tumor-infiltrating lymphocytes in localized non-small cell lung cancer (dated by TCRdb to the early 2020s). To prepare the library, the immunoSEQ multiplex PCR assay was applied. The table comes from immuneACCESS by way of TCRdb, which keeps in-frame sequences with V and J called. Part of the clones is missing from these tables; in studies checked, under half for an unresolved V gene and the rest for unknown reasons. Within this sample are approximately 24,000 clones, with roughly two thirds of them counted one time only. In total, the top ten clones hold about 5.6% of the sample. Source material: lung tumor tissue. The receptors were sampled from a human donor with non-small cell lung cancer.

The chain combines TRBV6-6 with TRBJ2-1, with 10 bases fitting TRBD2. The trim removed 2 bases at V and 4 bases at J, leaving 5 bases unmatched. The CDR3 has 16 residues. Germline values: CDR1 MNHNY, CDR2 SVGAGI (reference sequence). CDR3 residues: CASSYRTSGTYNEQFF. The CDR3, as DNA: TGTGCCAGCAGTTACCGTACTAGCGGGACGTACAATGAGCAGTTCTTC.

This clone was found a few times. This rearrangement joins TRBV18 to TRBJ1-1; perhaps TRBD1 as D (6 bases). The V end lost 6 bases, the J end lost 1 base, and 15 bases lay between the germline ends. CDR1 is KGHSH and CDR2 is LQKENI in the germline V gene. The CDR3 has 15 amino acids. The chain's CDR3 is CASSPYSTGNTEAFF. In DNA, the CDR3 is TGTGCCAGCTCCCCGTATTCGACAGGGAACACTGAAGCTTTCTTT.

This clone was counted only a few times. V and J are TRBV6-1 and TRBJ2-1, with D tentatively TRBD2 (5 bases). The CDR3 loop spans 12 amino acids. Germline loops: CDR1 MNHNS, CDR2 SASEGT. V gave up 2 bases and J gave up 11 bases, with 10 bases separating them. CDR3 protein: CASSESLAKQFF. The CDR3 DNA reads TGTGCCAGCAGTGAATCCCTAGCAAAGCAGTTCTTC.

The CDR3 DNA sequence: TGTGCCAGCAGCCACCGGATGAACACTGAAGCTTTCTTT. Translation: CASSHRMNTEAFF. The V gene is TRBV27, the J gene TRBJ1-1; the D is unclear. The germline V gene has CDR1 MNHEY and CDR2 SMNVEV (reference sequence). The CDR3 is 13 residues long. The ends were cut back, 6 bases at V and 0 bases at J, with 8 bases in the middle.

This clone was recorded a few times. The chain couples TRBV7-9 to TRBJ1-1; TRBD1 matches 11 bases. CDR1 SEHNR and CDR2 FQNEAQ come from the germline V gene (reference sequence). The CDR3 runs to 14 residues. The V gene end was trimmed by 2 bases and the J gene end by 7 bases; junction bases not matched to a gene: 3. CDR3 DNA: TGTGCCAGCAGCTTACGGGGACAGGGGGGTGAAGCTTTCTTT. As protein: CASSLRGQGGEAFF.

The J gene is TRBJ1-5, the V gene TRBV19; D is uncertain. V lost 5 bases to trimming and J lost 2 bases, with 7 bases between them. The CDR3 spans 13 residues. The germline V gene encodes CDR1 LNHDA and CDR2 SQIVND (reference sequence). The CDR3 sequence: CASSGTGNQPQHF. The CDR3 coding sequence is TGTGCCAGTAGTGGAACCGGCAATCAGCCCCAGCATTTT. The full variable domain, rest sourced from reference TRBV19 and TRBJ1-5, is DGGITQSPKYLFRKEGQNVTLSCEQNLNHDAMYWYRQDPGQGLRLIYYSQIVNDFQKGDIAEGYSVSREKKESFPLTVTSAQKNPTAFYLCASSGTGNQPQHFGDGTRLSIL.

The CDR3 loop reads CASSLRLAEGTQYF. CDR3 sequence (DNA): TGTGCCAGCAGCCTCAGACTAGCCGAGGGGACCCAGTACTTC. The chain links TRBV7-6 to TRBJ2-5; 7 bases align to TRBD2. Trimming cost V 5 bases and J 7 bases; bases outside gene matches: 10. The germline gives CDR1 SGHVS, CDR2 FNYEAQ. The CDR3 loop spans 14 amino acids.

This clone was found a few times. The chain has TRBV5-5 and TRBJ1-4; a weak D match, TRBD1 (5 bases). The CDR3 is 14 amino acids. With 4 bases removed from V and 0 bases from J, the gap between germline ends came to 7 bases. Germline CDR1 reads SGHKS; CDR2 reads YYEKEE (reference sequence). CDR3 DNA sequence: TGTGCCAGCAGCCAGGGCCCAACTAATGAAAAACTGTTTTTT. Its translation: CASSQGPTNEKLFF.

The chain joins TRBV2 to TRBJ2-1; D possibly uses TRBD1 or TRBD2 (5 bases each). CDR3 size: 14 residues. Per the germline V gene, CDR1 is SNHLY and CDR2 is FYNNEI. The V and J ends lost 8 bases and 4 bases respectively, with 15 bases between them. In DNA form, the CDR3 reads TGTGCCAGCGGGGGTGTTAGGTTTTACAATGAGCAGTTCTTC. The encoded protein is CASGGVRFYNEQFF.

In this sample, this clone turned up once. V is TRBV19 and J is TRBJ2-7, with D hard to call. The germline CDR1 and CDR2 sequences are LNHDA and SQIVND (reference sequence). The CDR3 consists of 13 residues. Trimming removed 4 bases at V and 0 bases at J, with 7 bases between. This CDR3 reads CASSTQVSYEQYF. The CDR3 DNA reads TGTGCCAGTAGTACCCAGGTCTCCTACGAGCAGTACTTC.

The J gene is TRBJ1-2, the V gene TRBV5-4; possibly TRBD1 for D (5 bases). Trimming stripped 1 base from V and 7 bases from J, with 11 bases between. The germline gives CDR1 SGHNT, CDR2 YYREEE (reference sequence). CDR3 length: 13 amino acids. Here the CDR3 reads CASSLWGMLGYTF. DNA of the CDR3: TGTGCCAGCAGCTTGTGGGGGATGCTTGGCTACACCTTC. The whole variable domain, remainder taken from reference TRBV5-4 and TRBJ1-2, is ETGVTQSPTHLIKTRGQQVTLRCSSQSGHNTVSWYQQALGQGPQFIFQYYREEENGRGNFPPRFSGLQFPNYSSELNVNALELDDSALYLCASSLWGMLGYTFGSGTRLTVV.

This clone was detected a few times. The genes are TRBV10-3 and TRBJ2-1, with D unclear. Germline V lookup: CDR1 ENHRY, CDR2 SYGVKD. The CDR3 length is 11 residues. V lost 6 bases to trimming and J lost 4 bases, with 4 bases between them. The CDR3 sequence is CAIRGYNEQFF. CDR3 coding DNA: TGTGCCATCAGGGGTTACAATGAGCAGTTCTTC.

The chain has TRBV2 and TRBJ2-2, with D unresolved. The germline V gene encodes CDR1 SNHLY and CDR2 FYNNEI. Trimming cost V 6 bases and J 4 bases, with 12 bases left between them. This CDR3 comprises 14 residues. The CDR3 DNA reads TGTGCCAGCAGAACAGAAGTACTCACCGGGGAGCTGTTTTTT. Residues: CASRTEVLTGELFF.

The genes are TRBV7-3 and TRBJ2-5; unclear D gene. The CDR3 spans 13 residues. V gave up 2 bases and J gave up 4 bases, with 8 bases separating them. CDR1 is SGHTA and CDR2 is FQGTGA in the germline V gene. The CDR3 DNA follows: TGTGCCAGCAGCTTATCGCGGTTAGAGACCCAGTACTTC. Translating it yields CASSLSRLETQYF.

The V call is TRBV27, the J call TRBJ2-3; TRBD1 matches 7 bases. CDR3 length: 14 amino acids. From germline, CDR1 is MNHEY and CDR2 SMNVEV (reference sequence). The junction had 2 bases not matched to a gene; V was cut back by 5 bases and J by 0 bases. Here the CDR3 DNA reads TGTGCCAGCAGTCTGGGACAGAGCACAGATACGCAGTATTTT. Protein product: CASSLGQSTDTQYF.

The chain carries TRBV5-1 and TRBJ1-1; D is perhaps TRBD1 (6 bases). V dropped 4 bases and J dropped 4 bases, with 14 bases sitting between them. The length of the CDR3 is 14 residues. CDR1 SGHRS and CDR2 YFSETQ come from the germline V gene. The CDR3, as DNA: TGCGCCAGCAGCCTATACAGGGATGTCACTGAAGCTTTCTTT. Protein: CASSLYRDVTEAFF.

The V and J genes are TRBV18 and TRBJ2-7; D not certain. Trimming took off 2 bases at V and 6 bases at J, with 14 bases between the two ends. The CDR3 sequence is 14 residues long. Per the germline V gene, CDR1 is KGHSH and CDR2 is LQKENI. The CDR3 protein is CASSPYSEPGEQYF. CDR3 in DNA: TGTGCCAGCTCACCATACTCAGAACCTGGCGAGCAGTACTTC.